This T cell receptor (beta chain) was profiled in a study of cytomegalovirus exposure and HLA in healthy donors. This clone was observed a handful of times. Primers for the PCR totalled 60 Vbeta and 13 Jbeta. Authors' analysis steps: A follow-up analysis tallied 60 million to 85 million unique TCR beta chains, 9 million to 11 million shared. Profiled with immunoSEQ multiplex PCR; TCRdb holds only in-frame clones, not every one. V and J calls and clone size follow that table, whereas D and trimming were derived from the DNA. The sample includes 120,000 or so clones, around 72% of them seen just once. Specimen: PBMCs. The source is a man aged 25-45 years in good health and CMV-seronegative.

The CDR3 coding sequence is TGTGCCAGCAGCTCGGACTACTTGTATGGCTACACCTTC. This sequence encodes CASSSDYLYGYTF. The J gene is TRBJ1-2, the V gene TRBV5-6; D is unresolved. The ends were cut back, 3 bases at V and 5 bases at J, with 11 bases in the middle. Looked up from germline, CDR1 is SGHDT and CDR2 is YYEEEE. This CDR3 spans 13 amino acids.